The TCR beta chain described here comes from a study of blood T cell repertoires in COVID-19. Study-wide context: Acute and convalescent COVID-19 specimens originated in the United States, Italy and Spain. The cDNA or gDNA used as material had been derived from T cells, B-cell-depleted T cells, or PBMCs.

This CDR3 is 13 amino acids long. V was shortened by 4 bases and J by 2 bases, with 9 bases between the two germline ends. The germline V gene encodes CDR1 SQVTM and CDR2 ANQGSEA. Original methodology: Amplification with reference gene primers provided the estimates of nucleated cell counts. The data were produced by immunoSEQ multiplex PCR, yet TCRdb's version contains in-frame clones alone and is incomplete. V and J calls and clone size are those listed in that table; D and trimming were worked out from the DNA. The top ten clones hold roughly 12% of a sample with 200,000 to 250,000 clones, around 80% of them seen once.

The chain recombines TRBV29-1 with TRBJ1-5; no firm D call. Sequenced: peripheral blood. The TCR originated in a woman between 40 and 55 years old with acute or convalescent COVID-19. As DNA, the CDR3 is TGCAGCGTTGGGCCAGGCCGCAATCAGCCCCAGCATTTT. This codes for CSVGPGRNQPQHF.